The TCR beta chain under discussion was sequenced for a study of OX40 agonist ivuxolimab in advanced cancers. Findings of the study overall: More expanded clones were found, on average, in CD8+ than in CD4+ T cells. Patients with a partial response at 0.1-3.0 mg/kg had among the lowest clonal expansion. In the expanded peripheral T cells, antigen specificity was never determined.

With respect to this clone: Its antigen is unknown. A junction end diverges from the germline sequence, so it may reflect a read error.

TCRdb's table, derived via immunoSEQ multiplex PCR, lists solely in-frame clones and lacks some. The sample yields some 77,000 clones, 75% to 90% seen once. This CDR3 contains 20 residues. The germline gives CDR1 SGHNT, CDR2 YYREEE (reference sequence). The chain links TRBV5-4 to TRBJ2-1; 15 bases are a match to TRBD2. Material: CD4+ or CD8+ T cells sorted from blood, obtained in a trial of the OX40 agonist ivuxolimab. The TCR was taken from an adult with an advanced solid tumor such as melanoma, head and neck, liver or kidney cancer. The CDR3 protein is CASSWKGGLAGGEGYTEQFF. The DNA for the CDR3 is TGTGCCAGCAGCTGGAAAGGGGGACTAGCGGGAGGAGAGGGATACACTGAGCAGTTCTTC.